This TCR beta chain was captured in a study of cytomegalovirus exposure and HLA in healthy donors. Whole-study findings and limits: Highly shared variants forming one cluster were likely a sequencing artifact. Researchers left out some V segments, among them TRBV6-2 and TRBV6-3, as indistinguishable. Listed as cytomegalovirus-associated were over 150 TCR beta chains.

Germline values: CDR1 SGHRS, CDR2 YFSETQ. Deletions cut 2 bases from V and 0 bases from J, with 14 bases between. The CDR3 spans 16 residues. A remark on this clone: What it recognizes is unknown.

Healthy bone marrow donors made up the donors. Amplification used 60 Vbeta primers and 13 Jbeta primers. The assay was immunoSEQ multiplex PCR, and TCRdb's table has in-frame clones only and misses some. The sample lists under 200,000 clones, over 70% occurring once. The TCR comes from a woman aged 18 to 35 in good health and CMV-seropositive. Material for sequencing was PBMCs. V usage is TRBV5-1 and J usage is TRBJ1-1, with a possible D match to TRBD1 (5 bases). The CDR3 DNA follows: TGCGCCAGCAGCTTTGGACAACCGGTATTGAACACTGAAGCTTTCTTT. As protein: CASSFGQPVLNTEAFF.